The clone carrying this TCR beta chain is a singleton in its sample. Its specificity is not known. TCRdb keeps only in-frame clones here, not all; method: immunoSEQ multiplex PCR. The sample includes 100,000 or so clones, about 86% of them seen just once. The trim removed 5 bases at V and 10 bases at J, leaving 4 bases unmatched. The CDR3 sequence is 14 residues long. Germline V gives CDR1 SGHAT, CDR2 FQNNGV. The data are from a study of T cell responses to AZD1222 COVID-19 vaccine. At the level of the study: Second-dose groups at about 4 or about 12 weeks were pooled.

Study-wide points: Reports indicate that nearly half of spike-specific TCRs are directed at unmutated variant regions.

The source is an adult in good health. The material sequenced was peripheral blood, taken on day 0 of AZD1222 vaccination. The chain combines TRBV11-2 with TRBJ1-6, with 11 bases matching TRBD1. The CDR3, as DNA: TGTGCCAGCAGCCTGGGACAGGGGGTCTCACCCCTCCACTTT. This sequence encodes CASSLGQGVSPLHF.